This T cell receptor (beta chain) was profiled in a study of T-cell reconstitution after alpha-beta-depleted transplantation in children. This clonotype was recorded many times. Construction of the TCRbeta library involved unique molecular identifiers. TCRdb called the PCR reads again in MiXCR, with one record for every CDR3 protein. Of around 800,000 distinct CDR3 sequences listed, 16% are singletons. The V gene end was trimmed by 4 bases and the J gene end by 2 bases; junction bases not matched to a gene: 5. The CDR3 consists of 13 residues. Germline loops: CDR1 SQVTM, CDR2 ANQGSEA. This chain connects TRBV29-1 to TRBJ2-7; 7 bases line up with TRBD2. The source is a male patient younger than 18 who had a stem cell transplant for acute lymphoblastic leukemia, so the T cells may come from the graft donor. This material consisted of PBMCs, mostly from graft donor cells, taken 360 days after TCRalphabeta/CD19-depleted stem cell transplant. CDR3 region: CSVVGLSTYEQYF. In DNA, the CDR3 is TGCAGCGTTGTGGGACTATCAACCTACGAGCAGTACTTC.